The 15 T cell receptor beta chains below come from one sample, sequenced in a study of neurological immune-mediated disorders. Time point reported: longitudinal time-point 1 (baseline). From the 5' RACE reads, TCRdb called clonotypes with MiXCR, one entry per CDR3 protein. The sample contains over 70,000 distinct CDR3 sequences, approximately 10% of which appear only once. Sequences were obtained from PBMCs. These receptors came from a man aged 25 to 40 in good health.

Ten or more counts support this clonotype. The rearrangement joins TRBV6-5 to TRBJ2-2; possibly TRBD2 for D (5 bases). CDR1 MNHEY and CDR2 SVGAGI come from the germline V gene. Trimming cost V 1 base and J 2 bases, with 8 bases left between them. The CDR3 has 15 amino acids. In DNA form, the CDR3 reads TGTGCCAGCAGTTACTTAGCGCTTAACACCGGGGAGCTGTTTTTT. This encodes CASSYLALNTGELFF.

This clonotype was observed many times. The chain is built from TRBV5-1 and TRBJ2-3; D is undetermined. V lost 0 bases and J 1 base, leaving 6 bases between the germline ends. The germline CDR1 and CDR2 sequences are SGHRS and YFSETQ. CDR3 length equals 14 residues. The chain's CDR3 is CASSLETGTDTQYF. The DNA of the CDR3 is TGCGCCAGCAGCTTGGAAACAGGCACAGATACGCAGTATTTT.

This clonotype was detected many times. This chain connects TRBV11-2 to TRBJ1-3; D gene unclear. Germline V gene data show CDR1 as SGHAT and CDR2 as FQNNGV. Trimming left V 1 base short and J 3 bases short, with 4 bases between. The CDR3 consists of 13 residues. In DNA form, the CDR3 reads TGTGCCAGCAGCTTAGGGGGTGGAAACACCATATATTTT. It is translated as CASSLGGGNTIYF.

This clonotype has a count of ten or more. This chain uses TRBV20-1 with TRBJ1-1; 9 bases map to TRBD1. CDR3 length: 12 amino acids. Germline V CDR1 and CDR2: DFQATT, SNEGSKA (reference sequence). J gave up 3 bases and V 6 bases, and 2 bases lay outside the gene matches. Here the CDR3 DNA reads TGCAGTGCCGGGACAGGGTACACTGAAGCTTTCTTT. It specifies CSAGTGYTEAFF.

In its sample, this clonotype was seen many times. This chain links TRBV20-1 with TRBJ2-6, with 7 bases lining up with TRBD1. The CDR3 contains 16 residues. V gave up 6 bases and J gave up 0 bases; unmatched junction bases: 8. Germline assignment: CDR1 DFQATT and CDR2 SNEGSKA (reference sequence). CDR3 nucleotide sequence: TGCAGTGCACCGACAGGGCCCATCTCTGGGGCCAACGTCCTGACTTTC. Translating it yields CSAPTGPISGANVLTF.

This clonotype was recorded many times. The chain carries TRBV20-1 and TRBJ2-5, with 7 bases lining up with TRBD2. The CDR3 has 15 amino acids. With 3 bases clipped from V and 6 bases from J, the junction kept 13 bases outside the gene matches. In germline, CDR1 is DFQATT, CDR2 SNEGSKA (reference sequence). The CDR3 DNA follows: TGCAGTGCTAGCGATTTCGGACTAGATTATCAGACCCAGTACTTC. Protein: CSASDFGLDYQTQYF.

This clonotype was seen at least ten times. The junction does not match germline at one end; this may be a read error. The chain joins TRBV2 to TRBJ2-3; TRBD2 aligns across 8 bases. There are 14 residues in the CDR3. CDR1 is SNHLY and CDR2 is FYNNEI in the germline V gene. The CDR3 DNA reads TGTGCCAGCAGGGAAGCGGGAGGCACAGATACGCAGTATTTT. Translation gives CASREAGGTDTQYF.

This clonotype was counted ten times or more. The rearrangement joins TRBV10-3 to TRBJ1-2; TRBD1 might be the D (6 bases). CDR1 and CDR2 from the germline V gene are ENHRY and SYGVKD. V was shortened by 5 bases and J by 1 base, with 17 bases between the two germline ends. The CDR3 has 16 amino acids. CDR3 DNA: TGTGCCATCAGTCCCCTCGGGGAGGGGGTTAACTATGGCTACACCTTC. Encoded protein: CAISPLGEGVNYGYTF.

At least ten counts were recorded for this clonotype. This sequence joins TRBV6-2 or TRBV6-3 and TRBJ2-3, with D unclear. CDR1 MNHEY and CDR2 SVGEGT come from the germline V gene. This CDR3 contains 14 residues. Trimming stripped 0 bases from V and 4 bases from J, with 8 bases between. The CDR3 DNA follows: TGTGCCAGCAGTTACTCAGTAGGTGCAGATACGCAGTATTTT. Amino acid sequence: CASSYSVGADTQYF.

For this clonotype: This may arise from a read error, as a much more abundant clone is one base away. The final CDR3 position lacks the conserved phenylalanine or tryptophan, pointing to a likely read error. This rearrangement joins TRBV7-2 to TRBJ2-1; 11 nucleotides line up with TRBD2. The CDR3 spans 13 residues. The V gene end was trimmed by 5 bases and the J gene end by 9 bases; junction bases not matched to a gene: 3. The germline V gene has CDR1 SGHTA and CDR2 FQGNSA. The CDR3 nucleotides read TGTGCCAGCAGCCCAGGACTAGCGGGTGAGCAGTTCTAC. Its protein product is CASSPGLAGEQFY.

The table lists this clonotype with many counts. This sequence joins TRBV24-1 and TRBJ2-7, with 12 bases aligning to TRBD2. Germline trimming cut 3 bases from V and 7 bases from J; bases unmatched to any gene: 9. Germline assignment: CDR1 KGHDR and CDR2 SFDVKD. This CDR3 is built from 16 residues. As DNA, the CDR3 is TGTGCCACCAGTGATCCCGGACTAGCGGGAAGGGAAGAGCAGTACTTC. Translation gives CATSDPGLAGREEQYF.

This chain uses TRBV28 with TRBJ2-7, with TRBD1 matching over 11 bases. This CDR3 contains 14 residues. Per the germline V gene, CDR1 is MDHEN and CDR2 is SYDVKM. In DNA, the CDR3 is TGTGGCAGACACACGGGACAGGGGGCCTACGAGCAGTACTTC. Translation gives CGRHTGQGAYEQYF.

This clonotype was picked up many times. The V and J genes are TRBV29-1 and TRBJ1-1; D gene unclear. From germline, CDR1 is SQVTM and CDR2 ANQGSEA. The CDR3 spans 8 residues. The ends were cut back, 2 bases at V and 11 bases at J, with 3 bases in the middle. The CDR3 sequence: CSVEQAFF. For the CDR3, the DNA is TGCAGCGTTGAACAGGCTTTCTTT.

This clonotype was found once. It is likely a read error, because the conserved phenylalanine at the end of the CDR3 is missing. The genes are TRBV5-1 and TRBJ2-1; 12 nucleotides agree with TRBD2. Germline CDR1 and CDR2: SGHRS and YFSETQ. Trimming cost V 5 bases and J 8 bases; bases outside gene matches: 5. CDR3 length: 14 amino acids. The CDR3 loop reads CASSRASGRDEQFY. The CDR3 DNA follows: TGCGCCAGCAGTAGAGCTAGCGGGAGGGATGAGCAGTTCTAC.

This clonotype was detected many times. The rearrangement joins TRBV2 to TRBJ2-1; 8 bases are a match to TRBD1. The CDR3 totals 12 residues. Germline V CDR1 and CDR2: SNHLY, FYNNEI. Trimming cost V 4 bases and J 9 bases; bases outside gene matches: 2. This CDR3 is CASSVDRVEQFF. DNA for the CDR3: TGTGCCAGCAGTGTGGACAGGGTTGAGCAGTTCTTC. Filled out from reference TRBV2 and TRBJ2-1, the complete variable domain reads EPEVTQTPSHQVTQMGQEVILRCVPISNHLYFYWYRQILGQKVEFLVSFYNNEISEKSEIFDDQFSVERPDGSNFTLKIRSTKLEDSAMYFCASSVDRVEQFFGPGTRLTVL.